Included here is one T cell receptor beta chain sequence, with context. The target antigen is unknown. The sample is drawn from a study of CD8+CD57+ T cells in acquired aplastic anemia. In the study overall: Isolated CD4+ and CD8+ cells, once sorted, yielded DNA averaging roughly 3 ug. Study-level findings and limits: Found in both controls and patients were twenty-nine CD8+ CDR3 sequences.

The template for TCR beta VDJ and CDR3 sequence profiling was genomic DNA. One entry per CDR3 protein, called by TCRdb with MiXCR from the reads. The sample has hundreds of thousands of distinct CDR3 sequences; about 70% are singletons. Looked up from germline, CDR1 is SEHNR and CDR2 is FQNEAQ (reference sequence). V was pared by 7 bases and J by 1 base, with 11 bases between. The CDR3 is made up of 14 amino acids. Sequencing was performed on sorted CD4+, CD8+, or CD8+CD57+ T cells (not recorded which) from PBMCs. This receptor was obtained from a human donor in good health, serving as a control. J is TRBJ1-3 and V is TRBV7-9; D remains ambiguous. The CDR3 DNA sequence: TGTGCCAGCATCATACCGGAATCTGGAAACACCATATATTTT. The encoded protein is CASIIPESGNTIYF.